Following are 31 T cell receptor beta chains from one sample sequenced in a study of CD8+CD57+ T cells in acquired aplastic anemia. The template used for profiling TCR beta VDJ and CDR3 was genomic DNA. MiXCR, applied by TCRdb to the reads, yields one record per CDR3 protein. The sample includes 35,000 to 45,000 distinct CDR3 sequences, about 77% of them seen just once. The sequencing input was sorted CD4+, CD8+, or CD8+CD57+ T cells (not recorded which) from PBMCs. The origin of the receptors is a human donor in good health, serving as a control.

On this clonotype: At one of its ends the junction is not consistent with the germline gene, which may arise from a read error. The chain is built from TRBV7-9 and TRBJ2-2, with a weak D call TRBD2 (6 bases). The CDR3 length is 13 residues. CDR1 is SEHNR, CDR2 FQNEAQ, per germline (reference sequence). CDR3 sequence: CTSSWGSGGELFF. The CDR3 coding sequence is TGTACCAGCAGCTGGGGTAGCGGCGGGGAGCTGTTTTTT.

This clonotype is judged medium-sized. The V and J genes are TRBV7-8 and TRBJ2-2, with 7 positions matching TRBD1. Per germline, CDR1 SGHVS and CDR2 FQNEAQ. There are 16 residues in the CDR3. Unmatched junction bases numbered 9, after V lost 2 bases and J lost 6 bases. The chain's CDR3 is CASSLRDRVGAGELFF. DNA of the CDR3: TGTGCCAGCAGCTTAAGAGACAGGGTGGGGGCCGGGGAGCTGTTTTTT.

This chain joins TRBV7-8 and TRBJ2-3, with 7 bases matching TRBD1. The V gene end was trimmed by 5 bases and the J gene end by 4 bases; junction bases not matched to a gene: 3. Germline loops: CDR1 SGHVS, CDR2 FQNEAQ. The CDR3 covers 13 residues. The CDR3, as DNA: TGTGCCAGCAGCATACAGGGGCCAGATACGCAGTATTTT. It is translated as CASSIQGPDTQYF. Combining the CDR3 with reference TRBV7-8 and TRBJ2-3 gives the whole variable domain GAGVSQSPRYKVAKRGQDVALRCDPISGHVSLFWYQQALGQGPEFLTYFQNEAQLDKSGLPSDRFFAERPEGSVSTLKIQRTQQEDSAVYLCASSIQGPDTQYFGPGTRLTVL.

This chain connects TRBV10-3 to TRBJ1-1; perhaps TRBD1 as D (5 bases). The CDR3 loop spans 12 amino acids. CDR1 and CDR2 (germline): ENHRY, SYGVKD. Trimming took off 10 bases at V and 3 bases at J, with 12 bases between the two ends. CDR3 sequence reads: CANGPGHTEAFF. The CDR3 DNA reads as TGTGCCAACGGTCCGGGGCACACTGAAGCTTTCTTT.

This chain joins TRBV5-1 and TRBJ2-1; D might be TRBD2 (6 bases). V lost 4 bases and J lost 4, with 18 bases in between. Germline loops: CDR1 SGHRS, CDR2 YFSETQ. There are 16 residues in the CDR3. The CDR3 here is CASSQRELAPYNEQFF. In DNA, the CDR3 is TGCGCCAGCAGCCAACGGGAGCTAGCGCCATACAATGAGCAGTTCTTC.

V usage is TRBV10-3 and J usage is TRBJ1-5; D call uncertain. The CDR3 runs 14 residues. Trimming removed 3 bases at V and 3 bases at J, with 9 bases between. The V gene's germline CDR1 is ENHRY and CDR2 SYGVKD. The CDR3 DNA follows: TGTGCCATCAGTGATGACGCCCACAATCAGCCCCAGCATTTT. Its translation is CAISDDAHNQPQHF.

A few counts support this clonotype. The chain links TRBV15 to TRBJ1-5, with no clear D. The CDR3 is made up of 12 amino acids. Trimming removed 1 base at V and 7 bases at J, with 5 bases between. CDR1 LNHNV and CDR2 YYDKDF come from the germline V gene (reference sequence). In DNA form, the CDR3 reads TGTGCCACCAGCAGAGTGGGGCAGCCCCAGCATTTT. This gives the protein CATSRVGQPQHF.

The CDR3 DNA reads as TGCAGTGCTAGAGAACTAGCGGGGGGGCGCACAGATACGCAGTATTTT. Translated, it gives CSARELAGGRTDTQYF. The V and J genes are TRBV20-1 and TRBJ2-3; 13 nucleotides agree with TRBD2. J was trimmed by 1 base and V by 0 bases; bases with no gene match: 1. The CDR3 sequence is 16 residues long. Germline V gives CDR1 DFQATT, CDR2 SNEGSKA (reference sequence).

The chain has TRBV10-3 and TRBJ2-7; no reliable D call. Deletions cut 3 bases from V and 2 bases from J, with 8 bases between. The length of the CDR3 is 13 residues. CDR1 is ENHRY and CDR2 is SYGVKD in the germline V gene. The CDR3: CAISDNRAYEQYF. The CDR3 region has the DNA TGTGCCATCAGTGACAACAGAGCCTACGAGCAGTACTTC.

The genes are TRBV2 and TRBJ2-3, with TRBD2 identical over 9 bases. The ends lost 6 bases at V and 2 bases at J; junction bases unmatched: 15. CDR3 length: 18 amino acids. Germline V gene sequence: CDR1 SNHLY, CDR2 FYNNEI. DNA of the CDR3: TGTGCCAGCAGGCAAAGCGGGAGGACCAACATAACCACAGATACGCAGTATTTT. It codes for CASRQSGRTNITTDTQYF.

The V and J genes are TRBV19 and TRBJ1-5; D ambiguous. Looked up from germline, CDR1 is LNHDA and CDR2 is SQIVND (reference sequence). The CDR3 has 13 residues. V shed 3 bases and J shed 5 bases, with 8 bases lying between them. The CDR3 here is CASSIRVDQPQHF. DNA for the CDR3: TGTGCCAGTAGTATTCGGGTGGATCAGCCCCAGCATTTT.

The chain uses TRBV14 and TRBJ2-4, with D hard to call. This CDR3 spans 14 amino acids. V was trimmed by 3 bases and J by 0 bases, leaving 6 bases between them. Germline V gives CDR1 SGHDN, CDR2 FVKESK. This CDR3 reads CASSQTLAKNIQYF. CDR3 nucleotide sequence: TGTGCCAGCAGCCAGACATTAGCCAAAAACATTCAGTACTTC.

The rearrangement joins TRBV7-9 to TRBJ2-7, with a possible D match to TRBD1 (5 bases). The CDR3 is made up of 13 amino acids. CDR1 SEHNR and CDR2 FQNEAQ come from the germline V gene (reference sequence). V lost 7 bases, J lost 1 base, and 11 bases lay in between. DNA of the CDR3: TGTGCCAGCAAGGTGAGACAGTCCTACGAGCAGTACTTC. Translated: CASKVRQSYEQYF.

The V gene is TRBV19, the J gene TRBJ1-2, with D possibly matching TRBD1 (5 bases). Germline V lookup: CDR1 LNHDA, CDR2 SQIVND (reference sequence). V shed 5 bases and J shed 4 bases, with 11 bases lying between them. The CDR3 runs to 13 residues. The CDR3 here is CASSERQSYGYTF. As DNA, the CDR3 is TGTGCCAGTAGTGAGAGACAGAGCTATGGCTACACCTTC.

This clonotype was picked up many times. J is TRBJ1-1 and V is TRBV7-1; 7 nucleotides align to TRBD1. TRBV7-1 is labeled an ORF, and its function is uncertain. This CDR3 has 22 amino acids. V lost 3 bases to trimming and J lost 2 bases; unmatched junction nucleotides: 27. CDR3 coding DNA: TGTGCCAGCAGCTCCACCCTCAGGGGGTGGCGTATCATTGAGGGTAAAAACACTGAAGCTTTCTTT. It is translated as CASSSTLRGWRIIEGKNTEAFF.

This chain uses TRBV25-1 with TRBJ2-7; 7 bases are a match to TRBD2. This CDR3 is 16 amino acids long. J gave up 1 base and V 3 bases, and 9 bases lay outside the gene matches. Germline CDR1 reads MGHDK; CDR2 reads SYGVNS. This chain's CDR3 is CASSDVGGGLSYEQYF. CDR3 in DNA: TGTGCCAGCAGTGACGTCGGGGGAGGGTTGTCCTACGAGCAGTACTTC.

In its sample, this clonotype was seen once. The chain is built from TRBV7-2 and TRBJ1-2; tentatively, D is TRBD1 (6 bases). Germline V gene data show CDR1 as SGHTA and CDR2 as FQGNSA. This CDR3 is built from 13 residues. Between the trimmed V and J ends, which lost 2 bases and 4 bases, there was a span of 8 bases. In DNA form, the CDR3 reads TGTGCCAGCAGCTTACTCAGGGGCTATGGCTACACCTTC. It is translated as CASSLLRGYGYTF.

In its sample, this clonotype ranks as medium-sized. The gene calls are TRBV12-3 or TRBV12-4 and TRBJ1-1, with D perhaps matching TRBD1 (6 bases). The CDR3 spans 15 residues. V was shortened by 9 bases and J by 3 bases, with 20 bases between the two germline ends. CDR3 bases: TGTGCCAGTAACCTCGGGGGGGCTGGGTACACTGAAGCTTTCTTT. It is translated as CASNLGGAGYTEAFF.

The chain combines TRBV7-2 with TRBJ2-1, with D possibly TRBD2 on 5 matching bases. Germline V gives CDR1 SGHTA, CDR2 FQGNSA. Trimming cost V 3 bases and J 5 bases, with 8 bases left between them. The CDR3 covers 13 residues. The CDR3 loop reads CASSLARDNEQFF. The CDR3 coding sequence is TGTGCCAGCAGCTTGGCGCGGGACAATGAGCAGTTCTTC.

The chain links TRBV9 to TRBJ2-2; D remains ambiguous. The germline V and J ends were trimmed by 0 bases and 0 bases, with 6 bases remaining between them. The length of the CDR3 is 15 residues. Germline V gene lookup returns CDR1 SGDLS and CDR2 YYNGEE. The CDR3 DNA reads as TGTGCCAGCAGCGTAGGAAGGTCGAACACCGGGGAGCTGTTTTTT. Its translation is CASSVGRSNTGELFF.

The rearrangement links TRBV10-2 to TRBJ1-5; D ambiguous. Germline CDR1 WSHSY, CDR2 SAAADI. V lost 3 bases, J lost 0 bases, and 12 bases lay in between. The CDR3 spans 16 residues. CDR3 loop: CASSEHPGSSNQPQHF. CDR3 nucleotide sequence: TGCGCCAGCAGTGAACATCCGGGGAGTAGCAATCAGCCCCAGCATTTT.

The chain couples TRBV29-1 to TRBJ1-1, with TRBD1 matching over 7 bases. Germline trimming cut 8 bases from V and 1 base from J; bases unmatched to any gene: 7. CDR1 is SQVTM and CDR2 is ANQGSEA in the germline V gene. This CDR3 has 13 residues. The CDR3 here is CSSSGQSNTEAFF. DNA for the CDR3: TGCAGCTCCTCGGGACAGTCGAACACTGAAGCTTTCTTT. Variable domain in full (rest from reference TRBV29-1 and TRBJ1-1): SAVISQKPSRDICQRGTSLTIQCQVDSQVTMMFWYRQQPGQSLTLIATANQGSEATYESGFVIDKFPISRPNLTFSTLTVSNMSPEDSSIYLCSSSGQSNTEAFFGQGTRLTVV.

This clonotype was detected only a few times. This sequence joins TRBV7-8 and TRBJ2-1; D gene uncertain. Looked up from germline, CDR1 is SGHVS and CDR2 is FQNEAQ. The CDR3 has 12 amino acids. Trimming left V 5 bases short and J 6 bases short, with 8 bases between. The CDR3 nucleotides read TGTGCCAGCAGCCCGGATCGCAATGAGCAGTTCTTC. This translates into CASSPDRNEQFF.

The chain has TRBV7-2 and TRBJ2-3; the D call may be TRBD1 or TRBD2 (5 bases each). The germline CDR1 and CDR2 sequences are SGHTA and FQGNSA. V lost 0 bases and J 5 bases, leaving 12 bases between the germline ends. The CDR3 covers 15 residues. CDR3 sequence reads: CASSLAAARGDTQYF. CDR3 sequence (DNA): TGTGCCAGCAGCTTAGCGGCGGCGAGGGGAGATACGCAGTATTTT.

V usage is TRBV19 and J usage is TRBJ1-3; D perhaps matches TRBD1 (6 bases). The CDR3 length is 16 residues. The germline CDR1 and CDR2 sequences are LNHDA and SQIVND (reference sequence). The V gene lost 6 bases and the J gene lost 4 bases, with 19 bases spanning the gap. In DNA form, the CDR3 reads TGTGCCAGTAGCTTAGCGCCGGCAGGGGTCGGAAACACCATATATTTT. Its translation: CASSLAPAGVGNTIYF.

CDR3 loop: CASSLGDSGGADEQFF. For the CDR3, the DNA is TGTGCCAGCAGCTTAGGAGATAGCGGGGGGGCCGATGAGCAGTTCTTC. The rearrangement joins TRBV11-1 to TRBJ2-1, with TRBD2 matching over 11 bases. Germline values: CDR1 SGHAT, CDR2 FQDESV (reference sequence). CDR3 length: 16 residues. J lost 8 bases, V lost 1 base, and 7 bases had no gene match.

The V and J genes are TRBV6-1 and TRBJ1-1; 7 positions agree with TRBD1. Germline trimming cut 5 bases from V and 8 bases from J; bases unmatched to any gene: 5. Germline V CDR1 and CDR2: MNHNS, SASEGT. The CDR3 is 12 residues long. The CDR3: CASSRQGVEAFF. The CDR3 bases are TGTGCCAGCAGTCGCCAGGGGGTGGAAGCTTTCTTT.

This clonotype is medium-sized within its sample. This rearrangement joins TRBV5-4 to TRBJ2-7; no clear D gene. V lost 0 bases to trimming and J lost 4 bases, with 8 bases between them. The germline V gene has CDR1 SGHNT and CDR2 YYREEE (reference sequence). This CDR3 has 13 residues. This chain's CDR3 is CASSLVGSYEQYF. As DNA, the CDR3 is TGTGCCAGCAGCTTGGTCGGATCTTACGAGCAGTACTTC. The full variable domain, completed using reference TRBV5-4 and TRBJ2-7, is ETGVTQSPTHLIKTRGQQVTLRCSSQSGHNTVSWYQQALGQGPQFIFQYYREEENGRGNFPPRFSGLQFPNYSSELNVNALELDDSALYLCASSLVGSYEQYFGPGTRLTVT.

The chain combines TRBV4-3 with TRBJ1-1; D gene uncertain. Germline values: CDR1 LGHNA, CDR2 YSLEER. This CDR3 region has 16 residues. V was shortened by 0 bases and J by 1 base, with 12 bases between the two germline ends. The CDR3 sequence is CASSQDRVARNTEAFF. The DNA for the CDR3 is TGCGCCAGCAGCCAAGATAGGGTTGCGAGGAACACTGAAGCTTTCTTT.

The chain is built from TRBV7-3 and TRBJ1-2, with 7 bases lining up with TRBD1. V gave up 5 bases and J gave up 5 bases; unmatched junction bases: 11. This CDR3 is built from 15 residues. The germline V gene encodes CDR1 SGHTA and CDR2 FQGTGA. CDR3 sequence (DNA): TGTGCCAGCAGCCCAACAGGGGATCAGCGTTATGGCTACACCTTC. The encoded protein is CASSPTGDQRYGYTF.

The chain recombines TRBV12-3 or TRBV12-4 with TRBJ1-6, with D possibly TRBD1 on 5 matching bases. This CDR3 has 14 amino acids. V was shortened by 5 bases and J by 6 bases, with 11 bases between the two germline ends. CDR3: CASSPGPINSPLHF. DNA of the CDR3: TGTGCCAGCAGTCCGGGACCGATTAATTCACCCCTCCACTTT.